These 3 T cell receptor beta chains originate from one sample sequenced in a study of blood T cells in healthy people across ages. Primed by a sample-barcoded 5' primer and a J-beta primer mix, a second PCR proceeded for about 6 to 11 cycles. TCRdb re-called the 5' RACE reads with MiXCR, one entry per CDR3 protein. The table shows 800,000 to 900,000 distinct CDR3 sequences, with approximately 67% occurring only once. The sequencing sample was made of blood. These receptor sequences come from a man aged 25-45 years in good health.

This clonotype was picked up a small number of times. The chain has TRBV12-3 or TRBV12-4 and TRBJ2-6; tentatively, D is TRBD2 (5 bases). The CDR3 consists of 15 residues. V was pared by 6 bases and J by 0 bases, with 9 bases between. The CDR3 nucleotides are TGTGCCAGCAGAACCGGGAACTCTGGGGCCAACGTCCTGACTTTC. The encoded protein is CASRTGNSGANVLTF.

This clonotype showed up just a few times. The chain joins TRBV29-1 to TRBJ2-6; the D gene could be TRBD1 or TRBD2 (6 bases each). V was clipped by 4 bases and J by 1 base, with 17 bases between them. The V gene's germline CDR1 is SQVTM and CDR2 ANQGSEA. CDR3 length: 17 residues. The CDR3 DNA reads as TGCAGCGTTGTTTTTTTGCAGGGGACTTCTGGGGCCAACGTCCTGACTTTC. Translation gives CSVVFLQGTSGANVLTF.

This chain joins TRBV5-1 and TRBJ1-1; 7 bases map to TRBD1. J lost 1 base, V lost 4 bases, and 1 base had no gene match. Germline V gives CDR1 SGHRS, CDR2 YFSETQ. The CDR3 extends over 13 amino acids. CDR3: CASSDRENTEAFF. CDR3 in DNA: TGCGCCAGCAGCGACAGGGAGAACACTGAAGCTTTCTTT.